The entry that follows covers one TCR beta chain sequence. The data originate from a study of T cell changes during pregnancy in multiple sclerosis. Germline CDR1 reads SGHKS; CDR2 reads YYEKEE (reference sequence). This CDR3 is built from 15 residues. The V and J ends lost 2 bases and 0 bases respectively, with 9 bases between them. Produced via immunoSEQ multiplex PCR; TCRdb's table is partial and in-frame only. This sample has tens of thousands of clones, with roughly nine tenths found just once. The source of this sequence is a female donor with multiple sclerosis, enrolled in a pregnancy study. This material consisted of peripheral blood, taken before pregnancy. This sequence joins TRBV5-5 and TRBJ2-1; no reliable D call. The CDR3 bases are TGTGCCAGCAGCTTTGGGTCTAGCTCCTACAATGAGCAGTTCTTC. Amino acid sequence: CASSFGSSSYNEQFF. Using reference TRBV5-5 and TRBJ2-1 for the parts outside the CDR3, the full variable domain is DAGVTQSPTHLIKTRGQQVTLRCSPISGHKSVSWYQQVLGQGPQFIFQYYEKEERGRGNFPDRFSARQFPNYSSELNVNALLLGDSALYLCASSFGSSSYNEQFFGPGTRLTVL.